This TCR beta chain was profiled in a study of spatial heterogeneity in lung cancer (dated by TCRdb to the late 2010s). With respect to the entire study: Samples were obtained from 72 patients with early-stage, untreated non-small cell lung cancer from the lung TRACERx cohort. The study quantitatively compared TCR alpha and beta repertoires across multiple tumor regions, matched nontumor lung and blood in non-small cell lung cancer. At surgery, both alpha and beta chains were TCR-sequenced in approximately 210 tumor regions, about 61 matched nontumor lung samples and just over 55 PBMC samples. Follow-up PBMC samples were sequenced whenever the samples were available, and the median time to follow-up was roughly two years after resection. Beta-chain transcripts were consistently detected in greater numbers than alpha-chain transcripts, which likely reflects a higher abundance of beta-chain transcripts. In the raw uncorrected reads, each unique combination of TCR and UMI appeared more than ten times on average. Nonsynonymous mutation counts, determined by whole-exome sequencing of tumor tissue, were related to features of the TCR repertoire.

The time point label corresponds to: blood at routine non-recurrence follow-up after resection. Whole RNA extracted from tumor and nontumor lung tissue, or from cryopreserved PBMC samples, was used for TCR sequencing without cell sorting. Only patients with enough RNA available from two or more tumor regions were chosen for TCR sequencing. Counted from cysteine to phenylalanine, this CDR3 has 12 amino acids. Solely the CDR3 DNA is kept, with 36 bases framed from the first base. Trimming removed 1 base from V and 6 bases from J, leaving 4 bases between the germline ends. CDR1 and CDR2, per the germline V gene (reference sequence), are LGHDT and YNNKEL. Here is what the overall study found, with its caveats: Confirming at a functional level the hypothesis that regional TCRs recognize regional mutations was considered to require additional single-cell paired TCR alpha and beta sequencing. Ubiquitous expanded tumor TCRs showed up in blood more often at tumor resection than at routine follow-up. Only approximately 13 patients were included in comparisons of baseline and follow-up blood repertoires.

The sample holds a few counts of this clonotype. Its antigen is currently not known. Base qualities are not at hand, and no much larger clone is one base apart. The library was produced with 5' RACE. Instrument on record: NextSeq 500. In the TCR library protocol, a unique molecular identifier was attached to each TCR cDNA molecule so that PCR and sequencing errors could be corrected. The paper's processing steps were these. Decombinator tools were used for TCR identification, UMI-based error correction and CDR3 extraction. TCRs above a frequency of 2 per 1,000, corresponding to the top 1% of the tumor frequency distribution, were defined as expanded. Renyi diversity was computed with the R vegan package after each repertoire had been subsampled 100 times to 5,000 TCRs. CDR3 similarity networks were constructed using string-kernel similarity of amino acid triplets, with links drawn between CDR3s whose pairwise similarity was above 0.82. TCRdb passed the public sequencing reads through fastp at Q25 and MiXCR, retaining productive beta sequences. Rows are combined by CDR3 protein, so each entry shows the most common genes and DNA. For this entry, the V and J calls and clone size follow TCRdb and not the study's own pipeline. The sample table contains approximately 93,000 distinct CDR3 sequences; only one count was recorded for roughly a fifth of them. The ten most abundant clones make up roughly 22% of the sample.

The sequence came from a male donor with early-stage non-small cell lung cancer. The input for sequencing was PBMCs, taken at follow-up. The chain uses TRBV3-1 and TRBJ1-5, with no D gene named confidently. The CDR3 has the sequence CASSQGGQPQHF. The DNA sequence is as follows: TGTGCCAGCAGCCAAGGGGGTCAGCCCCAGCATTTT.